The rows below give T cell receptor beta chains drawn from one sample of a study of blood T cells in healthy people across ages. TCRdb recomputed calls from the 5' RACE reads with MiXCR, one row per CDR3 protein. The top ten clones hold 7.7% of a sample with 1.5 million to 2 million distinct CDR3 sequences, 28% of them seen once. The sequenced sample was blood. These receptors all come from a woman aged 25 to 39 in good health. Each CDR3 is given with its conserved first and last residue. D genes are given only for firm matches. The size of a clone is reported for some rows only, either as once, few or many, or as a class for expanded clones.

J gene: TRBJ2-7; D gene: NA; clone size: once; V gene: TRBV14; CDR3 DNA: TGTGCCAGCAGCCAAGATGATGACAGCGATGGAAACTACGAGCAGTACTTC; CDR3 protein: CASSQDDDSDGNYEQYF
J gene: TRBJ2-5; D gene: TRBD1; clone size: NA; V gene: TRBV11-2; CDR3 DNA: TGTGCCAGCAGCTTCCCCCTGGCGGGGACAGGGGTTGGTAGAGAGACCCAGTACTTC; CDR3 protein: CASSFPLAGTGVGRETQYF
J gene: TRBJ2-3; D gene: TRBD1; clone size: few; V gene: TRBV6-4; CDR3 DNA: TGTGCCAGCAGTGACTCGACCCGACAGGGGGCCTACACAGATACGCAGTATTTT; CDR3 protein: CASSDSTRQGAYTDTQYF
J gene: TRBJ2-7; D gene: TRBD1; clone size: many; V gene: TRBV6-5; CDR3 DNA: TGTGCCAGCAGTTACCGGGACAGCACCTACGAGCAGTACTTC; CDR3 protein: CASSYRDSTYEQYF
J gene: TRBJ2-1; D gene: TRBD1; clone size: NA; V gene: TRBV19; CDR3 DNA: TGTGCCAGTAGGGGATTAGGGACAGGGGCCCTCAATGAGCAGTTCTTC; CDR3 protein: CASRGLGTGALNEQFF
J gene: TRBJ1-5; D gene: NA; clone size: NA; V gene: TRBV19; CDR3 DNA: TGTGCCAGTAGGTACGCTAGCAATCAGCCCCAGCATTTT; CDR3 protein: CASRYASNQPQHF
J gene: TRBJ2-3; D gene: TRBD2; clone size: many; V gene: TRBV28; CDR3 DNA: TGTGCCAGCAGCCCCTGGGGGGGGAGGACAGATACGCAGTATTTT; CDR3 protein: CASSPWGGRTDTQYF
J gene: TRBJ1-2; D gene: TRBD1; clone size: NA; V gene: TRBV12-3/TRBV12-4; CDR3 DNA: TGTGCCAGCACCCTGGACAGGGGATACTCTAACTATGGCTACACCTTC; CDR3 protein: CASTLDRGYSNYGYTF
J gene: TRBJ2-4; D gene: NA; clone size: once; V gene: TRBV6-2/TRBV6-3; CDR3 DNA: TGTGCCAGCAGTTCGGTACAGCGCCTAAAAAACATTCAGTACTTC; CDR3 protein: CASSSVQRLKNIQYF
J gene: TRBJ2-2; D gene: TRBD1; clone size: NA; V gene: TRBV6-2/TRBV6-3; CDR3 DNA: TGTGCCAGCAGTAATAGACAGGGGCGAGACACCGGGGAGCTGTTTTTT; CDR3 protein: CASSNRQGRDTGELFF
J gene: TRBJ2-3; D gene: NA; clone size: few; V gene: TRBV14; CDR3 DNA: TGTGCCAGCAGCCAAGATCTCGCGGGGCCGGGGACAGATACGCAGTATTTT; CDR3 protein: CASSQDLAGPGTDTQYF
J gene: TRBJ1-2; D gene: NA; clone size: few; V gene: TRBV5-1; CDR3 DNA: TGCGCCAGCAGCTTGGCTATTCCGGGATCCCCAATCGGCTATGGCTACACCTTC; CDR3 protein: CASSLAIPGSPIGYGYTF
J gene: TRBJ1-2; D gene: NA; clone size: NA; V gene: TRBV12-3/TRBV12-4; CDR3 DNA: TGTGCCAGCAGTTATAACCCCCTTGATGGCTACACCTTC; CDR3 protein: CASSYNPLDGYTF
J gene: TRBJ2-2; D gene: NA; clone size: few; V gene: TRBV4-1; CDR3 DNA: TGCTCCAGCAGCCAAGATGCCATACCGAACACCGGGGAGCTGTTTTTT; CDR3 protein: CSSSQDAIPNTGELFF
J gene: TRBJ2-5; D gene: TRBD2; clone size: few; V gene: TRBV7-2; CDR3 DNA: TGTGCCAGCAGTCCGGGGGGCGGGAGGGCCCGGGAGACCCAGTACTTC; CDR3 protein: CASSPGGGRARETQYF